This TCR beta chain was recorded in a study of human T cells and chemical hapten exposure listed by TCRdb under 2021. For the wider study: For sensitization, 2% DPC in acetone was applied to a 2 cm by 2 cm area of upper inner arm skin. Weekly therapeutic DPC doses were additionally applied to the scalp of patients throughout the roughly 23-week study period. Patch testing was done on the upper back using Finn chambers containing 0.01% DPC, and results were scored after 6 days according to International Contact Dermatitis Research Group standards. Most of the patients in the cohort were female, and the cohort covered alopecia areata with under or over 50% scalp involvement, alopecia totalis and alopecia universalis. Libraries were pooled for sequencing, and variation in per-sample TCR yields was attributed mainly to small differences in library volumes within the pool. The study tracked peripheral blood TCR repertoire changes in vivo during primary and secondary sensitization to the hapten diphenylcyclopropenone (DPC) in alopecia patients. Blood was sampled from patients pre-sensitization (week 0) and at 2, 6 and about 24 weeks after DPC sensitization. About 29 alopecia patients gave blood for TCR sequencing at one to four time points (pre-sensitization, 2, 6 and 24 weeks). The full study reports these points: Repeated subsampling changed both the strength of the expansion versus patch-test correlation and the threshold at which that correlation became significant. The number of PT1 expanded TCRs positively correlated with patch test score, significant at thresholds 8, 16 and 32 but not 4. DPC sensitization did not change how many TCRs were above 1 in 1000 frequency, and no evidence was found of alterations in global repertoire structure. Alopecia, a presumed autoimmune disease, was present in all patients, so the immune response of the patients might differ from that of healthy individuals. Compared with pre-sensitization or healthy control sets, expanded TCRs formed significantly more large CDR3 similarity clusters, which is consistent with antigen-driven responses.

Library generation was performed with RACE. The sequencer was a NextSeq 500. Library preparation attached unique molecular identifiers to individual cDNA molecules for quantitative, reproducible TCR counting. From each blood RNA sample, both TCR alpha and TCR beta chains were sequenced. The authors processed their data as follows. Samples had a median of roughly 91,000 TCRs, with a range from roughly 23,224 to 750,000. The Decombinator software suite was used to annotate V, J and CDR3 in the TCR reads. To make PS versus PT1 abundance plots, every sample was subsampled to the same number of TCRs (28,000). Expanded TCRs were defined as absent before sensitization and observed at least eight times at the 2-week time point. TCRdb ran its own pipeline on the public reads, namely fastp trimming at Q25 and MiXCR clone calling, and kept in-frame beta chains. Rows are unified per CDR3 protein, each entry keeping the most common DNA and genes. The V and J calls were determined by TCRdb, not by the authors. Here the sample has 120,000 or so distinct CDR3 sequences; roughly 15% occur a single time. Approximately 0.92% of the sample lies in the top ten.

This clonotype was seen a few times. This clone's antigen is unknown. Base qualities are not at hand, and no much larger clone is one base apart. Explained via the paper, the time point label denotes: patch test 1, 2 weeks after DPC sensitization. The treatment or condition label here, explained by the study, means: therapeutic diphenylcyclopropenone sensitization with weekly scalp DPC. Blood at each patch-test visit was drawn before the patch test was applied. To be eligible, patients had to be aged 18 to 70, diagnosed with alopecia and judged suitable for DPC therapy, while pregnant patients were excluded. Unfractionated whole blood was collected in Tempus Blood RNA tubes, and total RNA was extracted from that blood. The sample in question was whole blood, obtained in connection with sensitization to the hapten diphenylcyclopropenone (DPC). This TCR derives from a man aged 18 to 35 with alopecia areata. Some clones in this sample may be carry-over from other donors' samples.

CDR3 reads: CASSAAGTENTEAFF. In nucleotides, the sequence is TGTGCCAGCAGTGCAGCCGGGACAGAAAACACTGAAGCTTTCTTT. Recombination connected TRBV12-3 or TRBV12-4 to TRBJ1-1, and TRBD1 aligns with 7 junction nucleotides. From its cysteine to its phenylalanine, the CDR3 spans 15 amino acids. Of all the DNA, just the CDR3 is kept, 45 bases in frame from base 1. At the junction V is shortened by 5 bases and J by 2 bases; bases outside the gene matches: 8.